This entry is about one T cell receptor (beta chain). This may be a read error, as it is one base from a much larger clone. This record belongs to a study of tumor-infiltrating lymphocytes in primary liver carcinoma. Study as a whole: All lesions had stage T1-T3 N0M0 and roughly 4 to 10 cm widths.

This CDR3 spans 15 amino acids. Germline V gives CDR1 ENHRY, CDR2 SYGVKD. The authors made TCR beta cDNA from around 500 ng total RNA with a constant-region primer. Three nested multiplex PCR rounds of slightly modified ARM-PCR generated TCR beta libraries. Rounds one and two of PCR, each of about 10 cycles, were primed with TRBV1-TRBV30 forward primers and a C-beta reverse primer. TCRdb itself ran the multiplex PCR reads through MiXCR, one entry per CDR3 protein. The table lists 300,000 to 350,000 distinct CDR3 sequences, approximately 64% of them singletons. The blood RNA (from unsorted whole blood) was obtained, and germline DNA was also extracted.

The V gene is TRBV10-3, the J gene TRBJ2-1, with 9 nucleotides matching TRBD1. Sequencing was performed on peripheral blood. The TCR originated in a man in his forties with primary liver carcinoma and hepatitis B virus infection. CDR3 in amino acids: CAIRGQGFIQDERFF. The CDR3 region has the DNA TGTGCCATCAGGGGACAGGGTTTTATCCAGGATGAGCGGTTCTTC.